This T cell receptor (beta chain) emerged from a study of blood T cell repertoires in COVID-19. At the level of the study: Acute and convalescent COVID-19 samples came from the United States, Italy and Spain. From T cells, B-cell-depleted T cells, or PBMCs came the material, which was cDNA or gDNA.

Study processing details: Reference gene primers were amplified, and this amplification served to estimate nucleated cell counts. Sequenced by immunoSEQ multiplex PCR; TCRdb stores in-frame clones only, minus some. Clonal size and the V and J genes are those of that table, whereas D and trimming came from the DNA. The sample yields 300,000 or so clones, over 80% seen once. The sample consisted of peripheral blood. This receptor was taken from a woman aged 40 to 50 with acute or convalescent COVID-19.

CDR3 in DNA: TGTGCCAGCAGTTTTGGCGGCAGTCGGGAAAAACTGTTTTTT. Translated, it gives CASSFGGSREKLFF. The chain combines TRBV28 with TRBJ1-4; D uncertain. The V gene lost 3 bases and the J gene lost 8 bases, with 13 bases spanning the gap. Germline assignment: CDR1 MDHEN and CDR2 SYDVKM. CDR3 size: 14 residues.